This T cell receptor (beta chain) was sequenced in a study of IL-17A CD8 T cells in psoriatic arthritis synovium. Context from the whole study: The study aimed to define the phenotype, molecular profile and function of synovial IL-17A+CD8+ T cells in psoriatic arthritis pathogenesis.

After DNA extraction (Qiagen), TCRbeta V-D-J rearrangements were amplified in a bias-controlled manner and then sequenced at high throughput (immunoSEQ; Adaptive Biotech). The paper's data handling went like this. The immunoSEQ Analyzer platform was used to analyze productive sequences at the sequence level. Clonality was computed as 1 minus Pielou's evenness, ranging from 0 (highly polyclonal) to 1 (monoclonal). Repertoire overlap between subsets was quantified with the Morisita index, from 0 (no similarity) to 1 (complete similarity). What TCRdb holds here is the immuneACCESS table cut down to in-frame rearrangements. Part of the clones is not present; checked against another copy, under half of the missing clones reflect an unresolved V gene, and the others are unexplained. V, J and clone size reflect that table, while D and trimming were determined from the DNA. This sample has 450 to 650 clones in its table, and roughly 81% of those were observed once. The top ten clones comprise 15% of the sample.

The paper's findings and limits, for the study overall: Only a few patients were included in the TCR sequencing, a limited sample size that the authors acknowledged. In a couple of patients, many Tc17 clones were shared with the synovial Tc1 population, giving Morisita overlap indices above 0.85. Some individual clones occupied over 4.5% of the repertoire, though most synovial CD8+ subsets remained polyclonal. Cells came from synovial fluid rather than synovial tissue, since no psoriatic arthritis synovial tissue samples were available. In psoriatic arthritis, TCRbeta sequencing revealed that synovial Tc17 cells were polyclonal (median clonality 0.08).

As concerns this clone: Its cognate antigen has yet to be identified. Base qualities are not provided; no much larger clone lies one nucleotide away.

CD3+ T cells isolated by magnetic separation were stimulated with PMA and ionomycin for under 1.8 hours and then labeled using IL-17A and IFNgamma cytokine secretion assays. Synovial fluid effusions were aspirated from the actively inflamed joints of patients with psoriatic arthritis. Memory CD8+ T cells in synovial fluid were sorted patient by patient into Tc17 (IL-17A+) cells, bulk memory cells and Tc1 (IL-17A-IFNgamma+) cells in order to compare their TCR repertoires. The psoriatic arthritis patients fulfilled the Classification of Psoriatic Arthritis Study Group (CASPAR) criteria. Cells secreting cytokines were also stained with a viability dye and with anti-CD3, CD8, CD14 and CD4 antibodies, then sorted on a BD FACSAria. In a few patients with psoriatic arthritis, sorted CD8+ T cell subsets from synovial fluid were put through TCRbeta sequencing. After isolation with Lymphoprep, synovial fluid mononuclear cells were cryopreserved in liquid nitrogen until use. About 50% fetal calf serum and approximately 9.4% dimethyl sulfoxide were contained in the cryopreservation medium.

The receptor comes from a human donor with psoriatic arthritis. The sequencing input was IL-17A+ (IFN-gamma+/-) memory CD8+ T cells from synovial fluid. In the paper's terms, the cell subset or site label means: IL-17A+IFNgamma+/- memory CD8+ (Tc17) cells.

CDR3 reads: CASSSYDSTNQPQHF. The DNA reads as follows: TGTGCCAGTAGTAGTTATGACAGCACCAATCAGCCCCAGCATTTT. The sequence joins TRBV19 to TRBJ1-5; D gene: possibly TRBD1, on 5 matching bases. Taken from cysteine to phenylalanine, the CDR3 has 15 residues. Of all the DNA, just the CDR3 is kept, 45 bases in frame from base 1. V is reduced by 4 bases and J by 3 bases, leaving a spacing of 13 bases between them. The germline V gene (reference sequence) gives CDR1 as LNHDA and CDR2 as SQIVND.